This TCR beta chain was recorded in a study of beta chain features in type 1 diabetes. About the study: Age and gender were similar between patients and healthy donors, as were cell yields. Overall study results and limits: In type 1 diabetes patients, VDJ junctions had fewer insertions; deletions at these junctions were more frequent.

A word on this clone: Its antigen is currently unknown.

The isolated RNA, all of it, was reverse transcribed, so expressed TCRB transcripts were what got sequenced. Reads from naive, central memory and regulatory T cell samples averaged about 3.3 million. The table came from immunoSEQ multiplex PCR; TCRdb's copy has only in-frame clones and leaves some out. The table lists fewer than 500,000 clones, roughly 14% of them singletons. Germline values: CDR1 SEHNR, CDR2 FQNEAQ (reference sequence). This CDR3 spans 15 amino acids. V lost 1 base to trimming and J lost 5 bases, with 12 bases between them. Each population that was sorted was more than 95% pure. The receptor comes from a man between 25 and 39 years old in good health. What was sequenced was naive CD4+ T cells from blood. The rearrangement joins TRBV7-9 to TRBJ2-1, with D perhaps matching TRBD2 (6 bases). The DNA of the CDR3 is TGTGCCAGCAGCTTAGTAGCGGTTTTTGACAATGAGCAGTTCTTC. It codes for CASSLVAVFDNEQFF.